The T cell receptor beta chain under discussion was sequenced for a study of T cells expressing NK-cell markers. Study-level findings and limits: Where several donors were concerned, these clonotypes also led the CD3+CD56-NKG2C+ fraction.

On this clonotype itself: What it binds is unknown.

Germline V gene lookup returns CDR1 SQVTM and CDR2 ANQGSEA. The CDR3 has 12 residues. 5'RACE template switching with UMIs produced the TCR beta cDNA. Following a re-call of the 5' RACE reads, TCRdb has one entry per CDR3 protein and lacks DNA. The sample data list 150,000 or so distinct CDR3 sequences. Source material: blood T cells: a sorted CD56 or NKG2C T cell subset, CD4+ or CD8+ T cells, or bulk PBMC T cells (not recorded which). The chain recombines TRBV29-1 with TRBJ2-1; the D call from TCRdb, TRBD2, cannot be confirmed without DNA. The source of this sequence is a woman between 50 and 59 years old in good health. CDR3 protein: CSASGRYNEQFF.